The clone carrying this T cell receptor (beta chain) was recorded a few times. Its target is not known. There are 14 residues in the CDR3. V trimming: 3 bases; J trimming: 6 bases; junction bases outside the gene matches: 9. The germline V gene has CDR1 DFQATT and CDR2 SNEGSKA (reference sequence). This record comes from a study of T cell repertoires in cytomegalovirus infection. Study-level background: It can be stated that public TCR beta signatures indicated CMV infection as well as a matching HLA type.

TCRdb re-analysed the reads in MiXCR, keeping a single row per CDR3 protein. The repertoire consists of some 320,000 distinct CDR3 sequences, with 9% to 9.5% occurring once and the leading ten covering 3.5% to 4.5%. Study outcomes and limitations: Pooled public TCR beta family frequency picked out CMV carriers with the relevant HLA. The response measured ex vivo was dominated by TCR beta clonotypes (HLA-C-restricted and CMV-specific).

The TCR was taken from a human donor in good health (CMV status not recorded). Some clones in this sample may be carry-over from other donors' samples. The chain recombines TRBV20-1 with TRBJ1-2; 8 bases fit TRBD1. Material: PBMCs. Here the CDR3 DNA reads TGCAGTGCTAGTGCGACAGGGGCGGGGGATGGCTACACCTTC. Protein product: CSASATGAGDGYTF.